A single sample is the source of the 21 T cell receptor beta chains below, sequenced in a study of beta chain features in type 1 diabetes. The entirety of the isolated RNA underwent reverse transcription, so expressed TCRB transcripts were sequenced. Here immunoSEQ multiplex PCR was the method, and the copy in TCRdb shows in-frame clones only, minus some. The table shows some 330,000 clones, with around 10% occurring only once. Material for sequencing was naive CD4+ T cells from blood. The receptors derive from a woman aged 30 to 39 in good health.

V is TRBV4-3 and J is TRBJ2-7; D might be TRBD2 (5 bases). Trimming removed 0 bases from V and 6 bases from J, with 6 bases in between. This CDR3 has 12 amino acids. Germline V gene sequence: CDR1 LGHNA, CDR2 YSLEER. The CDR3 is CASSQDRGEQYF. In DNA form, the CDR3 reads TGCGCCAGCAGCCAAGATCGGGGCGAGCAGTACTTC.

The rearrangement uses TRBV6-6 and TRBJ2-7; TRBD1 might be the D (5 bases). Germline CDR1 and CDR2: MNHNY and SVGAGI (reference sequence). V lost 3 bases to trimming and J lost 3 bases, with 15 bases between them. CDR3 length: 15 amino acids. The CDR3 coding sequence is TGTGCCAGCAGTTATCCCCGATCCAGGGACTACGAGCAGTACTTC. Residues: CASSYPRSRDYEQYF.

The chain carries TRBV6-6 and TRBJ2-2; TRBD1 matches 7 bases. The CDR3 contains 15 residues. V gave up 6 bases and J gave up 8 bases; unmatched junction bases: 12. Germline V gives CDR1 MNHNY, CDR2 SVGAGI (reference sequence). CDR3 protein: CASSRRDSHVGELFF. The CDR3 DNA is TGTGCCAGCAGCCGCCGGGACAGTCATGTAGGGGAGCTGTTTTTT.

This chain uses TRBV5-1 with TRBJ2-4, with 12 positions matching TRBD2. The CDR3 is made up of 14 amino acids. V lost 5 bases and J lost 9; bases outside the gene matches: 6. In germline, CDR1 is SGHRS, CDR2 YFSETQ. CDR3 DNA: TGCGCCAGCAGACCGGGACTAGCGGGTTTCATTCAGTACTTC. It is translated as CASRPGLAGFIQYF.

The rearrangement uses TRBV4-3 and TRBJ1-2; TRBD1 is a possible D gene (6 bases). Between the trimmed V and J ends, which lost 5 bases and 6 bases, there was a span of 10 bases. The CDR3 totals 12 residues. Germline V gives CDR1 LGHNA, CDR2 YSLEER. CDR3 protein: CASSLQGDGYTF. The CDR3 DNA is TGCGCCAGCAGCTTACAGGGCGATGGCTACACCTTC.

The chain couples TRBV30 to TRBJ2-3; 8 bases are a match to TRBD1. This CDR3 comprises 15 residues. Germline CDR1 and CDR2: GTSNPN and SVGIG (reference sequence). The junction had 8 bases not matched to a gene; V was cut back by 4 bases and J by 2 bases. CDR3 DNA: TGTGCCTGGACCCCCCAGGGACAGGACACAGATACGCAGTATTTT. It is translated as CAWTPQGQDTDTQYF.

This chain uses TRBV29-1 with TRBJ2-7; 7 positions agree with TRBD2. Germline V CDR1 and CDR2: SQVTM, ANQGSEA. CDR3 length: 13 residues. J lost 6 bases, V lost 0 bases, and 5 bases had no gene match. CDR3 residues: CSVEDWEGREQYF. Written as DNA, the CDR3 is TGCAGCGTTGAAGATTGGGAGGGCCGCGAGCAGTACTTC.

V and J are TRBV27 and TRBJ2-7, with a weak D call TRBD2 (6 bases). In germline, CDR1 is MNHEY, CDR2 SMNVEV (reference sequence). The CDR3 spans 14 residues. The V gene lost 3 bases and the J gene lost 2 bases, with 11 bases spanning the gap. CDR3 sequence: CASSFGTAAYEQYF. CDR3 nucleotide sequence: TGTGCCAGCAGTTTTGGGACTGCCGCCTACGAGCAGTACTTC.

This sequence joins TRBV29-1 and TRBJ1-4; D is ambiguous. From germline, CDR1 is SQVTM and CDR2 ANQGSEA. The CDR3 loop spans 12 amino acids. V gave up 3 bases and J gave up 11 bases, with 13 bases separating them. As DNA, the CDR3 is TGCAGCGTTGAGGGCCGGGAGAGGAAACTGTTTTTT. It encodes CSVEGRERKLFF.

This clone was counted only a few times. The rearrangement joins TRBV10-3 to TRBJ2-7, with 9 bases aligning to TRBD2. V was clipped by 6 bases and J by 5 bases; unmatched bases: 8. The germline V gene has CDR1 ENHRY and CDR2 SYGVKD. CDR3 size: 14 residues. CDR3 bases: TGTGCCATCAGGGATAGCGGGAGCAAAGACGAGCAGTACTTC. Its protein is CAIRDSGSKDEQYF.

This clone was picked up a small number of times. This chain links TRBV2 with TRBJ2-7; 9 positions match TRBD1. The CDR3 runs to 14 residues. Germline CDR1 and CDR2: SNHLY and FYNNEI. V gave up 8 bases and J gave up 3 bases; unmatched junction bases: 8. CDR3 sequence (DNA): TGTGCCAGCGAGGACAGGGGCCTTATCTACGAGCAGTACTTC. Amino acid sequence: CASEDRGLIYEQYF.

The chain employs TRBV19 and TRBJ2-2; TRBD2 agrees at 7 bases. Per the germline V gene, CDR1 is LNHDA and CDR2 is SQIVND (reference sequence). V shed 3 bases, J shed 4 bases, and the junction held 5 bases outside the gene matches. The CDR3 totals 15 residues. In DNA, the CDR3 is TGTGCCAGTAGTATTGTACTAGCGAGCACCGGGGAGCTGTTTTTT. Translated: CASSIVLASTGELFF.

This sequence joins TRBV23-1 and TRBJ2-3; TRBD2 matches at 8 bases. TRBV23-1 qualifies as an ORF whose function is uncertain. The V gene end was trimmed by 1 base and the J gene end by 3 bases; junction bases not matched to a gene: 15. The CDR3 length is 19 residues. The CDR3 protein is CASSQWRRIAGLVTDTQYF. The DNA for the CDR3 is TGCGCCAGCAGTCAATGGCGGAGGATAGCGGGACTGGTGACAGATACGCAGTATTTT.

A few counts support this clone. The V and J genes are TRBV28 and TRBJ2-7; 9 nucleotides line up with TRBD1. This CDR3 is built from 15 residues. Germline lookup yields CDR1 MDHEN and CDR2 SYDVKM. The V segment lost 5 bases and the J segment 3 bases; nucleotides outside the gene matches: 8. In DNA form, the CDR3 reads TGTGCCAGCAGTCCCGGGACAGGGACAATCTACGAGCAGTACTTC. It codes for CASSPGTGTIYEQYF.

This chain links TRBV4-2 with TRBJ1-5; D not certain. Germline V CDR1 and CDR2: LGHNA, YNFKEQ. This CDR3 is built from 15 residues. Trimming took off 1 base at V and 0 bases at J, with 7 bases between the two ends. CDR3 sequence: CASSQVRDSNQPQHF. DNA of the CDR3: TGTGCCAGCAGCCAAGTCCGGGATAGCAATCAGCCCCAGCATTTT.

The CDR3 DNA sequence: TGTGCCAGCACTACGGTAGCAATCGGGGAGCTGTTTTTT. This encodes CASTTVAIGELFF. V gene TRBV2 combines with J gene TRBJ2-2; D uncertain. Germline V gene lookup returns CDR1 SNHLY and CDR2 FYNNEI. This CDR3 region has 13 residues. The V gene lost 7 bases and the J gene lost 7 bases, with 13 bases spanning the gap.

The rearrangement uses TRBV18 and TRBJ2-3; 8 bases are a match to TRBD1. The CDR3 covers 14 residues. The J segment lost 1 base and the V segment lost 3 bases, leaving 0 bases of the junction unmatched. Germline loops: CDR1 KGHSH, CDR2 LQKENI. CDR3 amino acids: CASSPTGGTDTQYF. CDR3 DNA sequence: TGTGCCAGCTCACCGACAGGGGGCACAGATACGCAGTATTTT.

This clone has only a few counts. The chain combines TRBV4-2 with TRBJ2-2, with a tentative D call TRBD2 (6 bases). V was clipped by 5 bases and J by 5 bases, with 15 bases between them. Germline CDR1 is LGHNA and CDR2 is YNFKEQ. CDR3 size: 15 residues. The CDR3 region is CASSLGGVETGELFF. The CDR3 bases are TGTGCCAGCAGCTTGGGGGGAGTAGAGACCGGGGAGCTGTTTTTT.

This clone was seen a few times. The genes are TRBV27 and TRBJ1-1; D call uncertain. The ends were cut back, 10 bases at V and 5 bases at J, with 5 bases in the middle. The CDR3 sequence is 9 residues long. CDR1 is MNHEY and CDR2 is SMNVEV in the germline V gene (reference sequence). This chain's CDR3 is CATGTEAFF. In DNA form, the CDR3 reads TGTGCCACCGGGACTGAAGCTTTCTTT.

This clone was seen a few times. This chain uses TRBV5-1 with TRBJ2-2; D may be TRBD2 (6 bases). This CDR3 has 15 amino acids. The ends were cut back, 2 bases at V and 2 bases at J, with 10 bases in the middle. Germline V CDR1 and CDR2: SGHRS, YFSETQ. CDR3 sequence (DNA): TGCGCCAGCAGCTTAGGGACTGCTAACACCGGGGAGCTGTTTTTT. Translation gives CASSLGTANTGELFF.

The chain carries TRBV6-5 and TRBJ2-5; D unclear. Between the trimmed V and J ends, which lost 2 bases and 5 bases, there was a span of 9 bases. The germline V gene encodes CDR1 MNHEY and CDR2 SVGAGI. This CDR3 comprises 13 residues. The CDR3 nucleotides read TGTGCCAGCAGTTACGCCTCTAGGGAGACCCAGTACTTC. Amino acid sequence: CASSYASRETQYF.